The 8 T cell receptor beta chains given below trace back to one sample, sequenced in a study of CXCR3-negative and CXCR3-positive naive CD8 T cells. UMI-labeled TRB cDNA libraries were prepared by 5' RACE. From the 5' RACE reads, TCRdb lists one entry per CDR3 protein and no DNA. With some 150,000 distinct CDR3 sequences in the sample, the ten largest clones hold 0.4% to 0.5%. Broader study findings: Comparison of naive cells showed more hydrophobic TRB CDR3s in CXCR3-positive than in CXCR3-negative naive cells.

Their target antigens are unknown. The specimen sequenced was naive CXCR3+ CD8+ T cells from blood. Regarding subset: CD45RO-CCR7+CD27+CD95- naive CD8+ T cells expressing CXCR3 (TNR3+). All receptors derive from a human donor in good health. Some clones in this sample may be carry-over from other donors' samples.

V usage is TRBV7-9 and J usage is TRBJ1-1; as DNA is missing, the TRBD1 call by TCRdb cannot be tested. Looked up from germline, CDR1 is SEHNR and CDR2 is FQNEAQ (reference sequence). CDR3 length: 13 amino acids. CDR3 residues: CASSPDSRVEAFF.

This chain's CDR3 is CASSFPTNRETQYF. The chain has TRBV28 and TRBJ2-5. Looked up from germline, CDR1 is MDHEN and CDR2 is SYDVKM. This CDR3 is built from 14 residues.

The rearrangement joins TRBV29-1 to TRBJ1-1. The CDR3 is 14 amino acids. Germline CDR1 is SQVTM and CDR2 is ANQGSEA. This CDR3 is CSVPTTDMNTEAFF.

The rearrangement joins TRBV9 to TRBJ2-7; TCRdb's assignment of TRBD1 cannot be checked, as there is no DNA. Germline V CDR1 and CDR2: SGDLS, YYNGEE. This CDR3 has 14 residues. CDR3 residues: CASSETGGEYEQYF.

V is TRBV4-1 and J is TRBJ2-2; as DNA is missing, the TRBD1 call by TCRdb cannot be tested. Germline lookup yields CDR1 MGHRA and CDR2 YSYEKL. This CDR3 has 14 amino acids. CDR3 sequence: CASSQTGNTGELFF.

The CDR3 is CSAPSAGTFSATNEKLFF. This chain joins TRBV20-1 and TRBJ1-4. This CDR3 is built from 18 residues. CDR1 is DFQATT, CDR2 SNEGSKA, per germline (reference sequence).

The chain has TRBV4-2 and TRBJ1-2; the D call from TCRdb, TRBD1, cannot be confirmed without DNA. The CDR3 is 15 amino acids. CDR1 and CDR2 from the germline V gene are LGHNA and YNFKEQ. The chain's CDR3 is CASSQEPGTGYGYTF.

The chain links TRBV12-3 or TRBV12-4 to TRBJ1-5; with no DNA, the TCRdb D assignment of TRBD1 cannot be verified. The CDR3 consists of 11 residues. Here the CDR3 reads CASGGTQPQHF.